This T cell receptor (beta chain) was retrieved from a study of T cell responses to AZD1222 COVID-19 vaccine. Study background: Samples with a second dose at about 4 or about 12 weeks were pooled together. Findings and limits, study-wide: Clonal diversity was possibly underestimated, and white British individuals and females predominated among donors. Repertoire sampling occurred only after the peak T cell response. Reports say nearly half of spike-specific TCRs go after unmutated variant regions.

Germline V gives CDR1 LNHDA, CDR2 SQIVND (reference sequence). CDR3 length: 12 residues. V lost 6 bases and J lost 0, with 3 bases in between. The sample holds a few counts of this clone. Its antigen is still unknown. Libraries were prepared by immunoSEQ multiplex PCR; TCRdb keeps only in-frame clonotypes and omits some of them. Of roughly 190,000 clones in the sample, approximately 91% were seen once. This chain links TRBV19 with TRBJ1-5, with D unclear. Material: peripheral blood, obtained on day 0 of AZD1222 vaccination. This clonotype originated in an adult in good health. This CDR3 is CASRASNQPQHF. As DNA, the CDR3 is TGTGCCAGTAGAGCTAGCAATCAGCCCCAGCATTTT.